This passage covers 10 T cell receptor beta chains from one sample sequenced in a study of CD8 T cells in Susac syndrome. Reverse transcription of roughly 0.5 to 1 ug RNA was carried out with random hexamers. TCRdb re-analysed the immunoSEQ multiplex PCR reads in MiXCR, keeping a single row per CDR3 protein. The sample carries over 350,000 distinct CDR3 sequences, around 85% recorded once. What was sequenced was CD8+ T cells from PBMCs. Receptor source: a human donor with multiple sclerosis.

The chain employs TRBV20-1 and TRBJ2-2; either TRBD1 or TRBD2 may supply D (5 bases each). CDR3 size: 16 residues. Trimming left V 6 bases short and J 5 bases short, with 22 bases between. Germline V gene data show CDR1 as DFQATT and CDR2 as SNEGSKA (reference sequence). Here the CDR3 reads CSAPLRGWGPTGELFF. The DNA of the CDR3 is TGCAGTGCCCCACTACGGGGCTGGGGACCAACCGGGGAGCTGTTTTTT.

The chain combines TRBV6-1 with TRBJ1-6; D is perhaps TRBD1 (6 bases). Germline V gene data show CDR1 as MNHNS and CDR2 as SASEGT. V shed 3 bases and J shed 10 bases, with 10 bases lying between them. The CDR3 length is 13 residues. CDR3 in amino acids: CASSEDGGSPLHF. The CDR3 bases are TGTGCCAGCAGTGAGGACGGGGGCTCACCCCTCCACTTT.

This sequence joins TRBV7-3 and TRBJ2-7; 10 bases map to TRBD2. J was trimmed by 5 bases and V by 5 bases; bases with no gene match: 6. The CDR3 totals 14 residues. Germline CDR1 is SGHTA and CDR2 is FQGTGA. The CDR3 bases are TGTGCCAGCAGCCCAACTAGCGGGACTAACGAGCAGTACTTC. Translation: CASSPTSGTNEQYF.

V is TRBV27 and J is TRBJ1-5; D not resolved. The CDR3 is 14 amino acids. The V end was cut by 2 bases, the J end by 5 bases, with 10 bases between. CDR1 MNHEY and CDR2 SMNVEV come from the germline V gene (reference sequence). DNA of the CDR3: TGTGCCAGCAGTTTAGGGCAGGTAGATCAGCCCCAGCATTTT. Protein sequence: CASSLGQVDQPQHF.

The chain joins TRBV4-1 to TRBJ2-3, with D perhaps TRBD2 (5 bases). Trimming cost V 4 bases and J 1 base, with 15 bases left between them. The germline V gene has CDR1 MGHRA and CDR2 YSYEKL. The CDR3 is 16 residues long. The CDR3 is CASSPGGGPRTDTQYF. The DNA of the CDR3 is TGCGCCAGCAGCCCGGGCGGCGGGCCCCGCACAGATACGCAGTATTTT.

This clonotype was seen only a few times. The rearrangement joins TRBV6-1 to TRBJ2-5; D not resolved. CDR1 is MNHNS, CDR2 SASEGT, per germline. There are 15 residues in the CDR3. The V end was cut by 5 bases, the J end by 2 bases, with 15 bases between. The CDR3 sequence: CASSTTRQMQETQYF. As DNA, the CDR3 is TGTGCCAGCAGTACAACCCGACAAATGCAAGAGACCCAGTACTTC.

The CDR3 protein is CASSPVGTSVIQSEQFF. In nucleotides, the CDR3 is TGCGCCAGCAGCCCCGTAGGGACTAGCGTTATACAAAGTGAGCAGTTCTTC. The rearrangement joins TRBV4-1 to TRBJ2-1, with 10 bases matching TRBD2. Germline lookup yields CDR1 MGHRA and CDR2 YSYEKL. Trimming removed 4 bases from V and 9 bases from J; junction bases left unmatched: 15. This CDR3 has 17 amino acids.

The chain joins TRBV11-2 to TRBJ2-5, with 14 bases matching TRBD2. Germline V gene sequence: CDR1 SGHAT, CDR2 FQNNGV. V was pared by 4 bases and J by 5 bases, with 9 bases of the junction left unmatched. The CDR3 is 17 residues long. The CDR3 sequence: CASSSTTGLAGEETQYF. CDR3 in DNA: TGTGCCAGCAGCTCAACGACGGGACTAGCGGGAGAGGAGACCCAGTACTTC.

The chain uses TRBV2 and TRBJ1-2; 9 bases are shared with TRBD1. V lost 9 bases and J lost 2; bases outside the gene matches: 4. Looked up from germline, CDR1 is SNHLY and CDR2 is FYNNEI. The CDR3 totals 13 residues. In DNA, the CDR3 is TGTGCCAGATATACAGGGGGCAACTATGGCTACACCTTC. Amino acids: CARYTGGNYGYTF.

J is TRBJ2-1 and V is TRBV24-1, with TRBD1 identical over 7 bases. Germline V gene sequence: CDR1 KGHDR, CDR2 SFDVKD. Germline trimming cut 2 bases from V and 8 bases from J; bases unmatched to any gene: 5. The CDR3 consists of 14 residues. Here the CDR3 reads CATSDSGQFHEQFF. The CDR3 nucleotides are TGTGCCACCAGTGATTCGGGACAGTTTCATGAGCAGTTCTTC.